Described below is a single T cell receptor beta chain sequence and its context. Its antigen remains unidentified. This specimen belongs to a study of cytomegalovirus exposure and HLA in healthy donors. Across the whole study: The roughly 110 validation repertoires were reported in a later analysis to have been generated on the same platform as the 666 first-cohort repertoires. Study-level findings and limits: In a later analysis, first-cohort TCR clusters were found to tend to co-occur in the 120 or so validation repertoires. Through in vitro validation, a few CMV-associated chains were shown to be specific for CMV antigens.

Profiled with immunoSEQ multiplex PCR; TCRdb holds only in-frame clones, not every one. Counted here are about 82,000 clones, just under 95% occurring once; the ten biggest clones make up approximately 0.7%. The trim removed 6 bases at V and 8 bases at J, leaving 8 bases unmatched. The CDR3 consists of 13 residues. Germline V gene lookup returns CDR1 MNHEY and CDR2 SMNVEV (reference sequence). Input material: PBMCs. The genes are TRBV27 and TRBJ1-2; 8 nucleotides align to TRBD1. The clonotype was recovered from a man younger than 35 in good health and CMV-seronegative. CDR3 bases: TGTGCCAGCAGCCTGGGGACAGGACGGGGCTACACCTTC. Protein product: CASSLGTGRGYTF.